This T cell receptor (beta chain) was sequenced in a study of T cells in Graves' hyperthyroidism and ophthalmopathy. Amplification of TCR beta CDR3 regions used RNA as the template. First-round RT-PCR targeting the TCR CDR3 was performed with the HTBI primer set. MiXCR was run by TCRdb on the multiplex PCR reads, yielding one entry per CDR3 protein. This table holds 640,000 or so distinct CDR3 sequences, roughly 14% found once. Inclusion characteristics of ophthalmopathy patients comprised a Clinical Activity Score of at least 3, a NOSPECS grade of at least 4, and duration under 3 months. Uncontrolled infection, other autoimmune disease, pregnancy or lactation disqualified patients from enrolment. Study conclusions and caveats: Most clonotypes expanded in thyroid above 0.001 were likewise present in blood.

Notes on this clonotype: Its antigen is not known.

The receptor's source is a middle-aged woman with Graves' ophthalmopathy. Sequenced: blood.

The CDR3 is CASSPSSQGAGETQYF. As DNA, the CDR3 is TGTGCCAGCTCACCTTCTTCACAGGGAGCCGGAGAGACCCAGTACTTC. The genes are TRBV18 and TRBJ2-5, with D perhaps TRBD1 (6 bases). This CDR3 is 16 amino acids long. V lost 3 bases to trimming and J lost 4 bases, with 18 bases between them. CDR1 KGHSH and CDR2 LQKENI come from the germline V gene. The entire variable domain, with the rest obtained from reference TRBV18 and TRBJ2-5, is as follows: NAGVMQNPRHLVRRRGQEARLRCSPMKGHSHVYWYRQLPEEGLKFMVYLQKENIIDESGMPKERFSAEFPKEGPSILRIQQVVRGDSAAYFCASSPSSQGAGETQYFGPGTRLLVL.